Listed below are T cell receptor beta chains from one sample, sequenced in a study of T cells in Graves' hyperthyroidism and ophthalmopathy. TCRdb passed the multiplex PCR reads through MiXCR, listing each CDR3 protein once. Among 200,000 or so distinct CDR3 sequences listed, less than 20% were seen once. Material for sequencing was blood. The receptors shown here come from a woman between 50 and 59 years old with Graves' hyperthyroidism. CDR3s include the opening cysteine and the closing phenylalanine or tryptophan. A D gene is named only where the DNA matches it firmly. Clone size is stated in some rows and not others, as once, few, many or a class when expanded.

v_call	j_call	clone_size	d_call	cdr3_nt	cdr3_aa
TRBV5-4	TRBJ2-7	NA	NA	TGTGCCAGCAGCACTTCCGGCGGGACAGTCTCCTACGAGCAGTACTTC	CASSTSGGTVSYEQYF
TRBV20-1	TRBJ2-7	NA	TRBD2	TGCAGTGCTTTTATAGCGGGAGGGCGGCTTTCGCAGTACTTC	CSAFIAGGRLSQYF
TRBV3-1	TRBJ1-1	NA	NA	TGTGCCAGCAGCCAAGATGTGGAGGGGAGGCCTTACACTGAAGCTTTCTTT	CASSQDVEGRPYTEAFF
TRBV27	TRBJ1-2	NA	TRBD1	TGTGCCAGCACTGACCTCGGACAGGGAGTTAACTATGGCTACACCTTC	CASTDLGQGVNYGYTF
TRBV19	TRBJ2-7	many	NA	TGTGCCAGTACCCAAATGACAGGCGGCGAGCAGTACTTC	CASTQMTGGEQYF
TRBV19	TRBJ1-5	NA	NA	TGTGCCGGTAGAGACCAAACAGGGCCCAATCAGCCCCAGCATTTT	CAGRDQTGPNQPQHF
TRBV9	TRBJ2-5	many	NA	TGTGCCAGCAGCGTAGTGTTCGGGGAGACCCAGTACTTC	CASSVVFGETQYF
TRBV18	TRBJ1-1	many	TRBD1	TGTGCCAGCTCACCATTGGGACAGGGGTCTGAAGCTTTCTTT	CASSPLGQGSEAFF
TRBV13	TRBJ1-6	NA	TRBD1	TGTGCCAGCAGCCCTGTCCAGGGGGACTCACCCCTCCACTTT	CASSPVQGDSPLHF
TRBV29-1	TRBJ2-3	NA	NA	TGCAGCGCGCTGACGGTGGTGCAGTATTTT	CSALTVVQYF
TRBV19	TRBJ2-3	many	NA	TGTGCCAGTAGTATATCAGCCGGGACAGATACGCAGTATTTT	CASSISAGTDTQYF
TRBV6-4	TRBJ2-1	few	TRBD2	TGTGCCAGCAGTGACTCGAGAGCTAGCGGGAGTTCCAATGAGCAGTTCTTC	CASSDSRASGSSNEQFF
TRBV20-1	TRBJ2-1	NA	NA	TGCAGTGCTAGACCCCAGGGGGGGGGCCAATCCTACAATGAGCAGTTCTTC	CSARPQGGGQSYNEQFF
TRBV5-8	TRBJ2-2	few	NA	TGTGCCAGCAGCGGGCGTTTCGGGATACCAACGAACACCGGGGAGCTGTTTTTT	CASSGRFGIPTNTGELFF
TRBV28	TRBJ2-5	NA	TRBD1	TGTGCCAGCACCCCCCGTTGGACAGGGGGTAGGAAGACCCAGTACTTC	CASTPRWTGGRKTQYF
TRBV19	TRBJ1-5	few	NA	TGTGCCAGTAGTACCATCTCCATAAATCAGCCCCAGCATTTT	CASSTISINQPQHF
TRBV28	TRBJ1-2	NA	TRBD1	TGTGCCAGCAGTGGACCGGACAGGCGGCGTTATGGCTACACCTTC	CASSGPDRRRYGYTF
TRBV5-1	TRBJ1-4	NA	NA	TGCGCCAGCAGCTTGGGGGTCGGGTCCTCGGCTGAAAAACTGTTTTTT	CASSLGVGSSAEKLFF
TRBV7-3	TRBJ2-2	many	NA	TGTGCCAGCAGCTTACAGGGGTTCGACACCGGGGAGCTGTTTTTT	CASSLQGFDTGELFF
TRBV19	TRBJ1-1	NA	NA	TGTGCCAGTAGTATAGTTGGGGTGCGACGGACTGAAGCTTTCTTT	CASSIVGVRRTEAFF
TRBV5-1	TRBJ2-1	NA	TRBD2	TGCGCCAGCAGTTCCGGGACTAGCGGGAATACTGAGCAGTTCTTC	CASSSGTSGNTEQFF
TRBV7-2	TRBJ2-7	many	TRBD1	TGTGCCAGCAGCTTCTCGCCGGGACAGGGGAACGAGCAGTACTTC	CASSFSPGQGNEQYF
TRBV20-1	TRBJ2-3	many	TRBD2	TGCAGTGTTCCGACTAGCAGGACTAGCACAGATACGCAGTATTTT	CSVPTSRTSTDTQYF
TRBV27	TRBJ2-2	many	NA	TGTGCCAGCAGTTTGATCCCGCGCACCGGGGAGCTGTTTTTT	CASSLIPRTGELFF
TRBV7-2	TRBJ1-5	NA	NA	TGTGCCAGCAGCTTACAGGGGATGACAGGTCAGCCCCAGCATTTT	CASSLQGMTGQPQHF
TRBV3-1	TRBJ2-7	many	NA	TGTGCCAGCAGCCAAGATCTAGGCCAGTCCTACGAGCAGTACTTC	CASSQDLGQSYEQYF
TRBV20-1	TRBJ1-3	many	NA	TGCAGTGCCCACCGCCCGGTTTCTGGAAACACCATATATTTT	CSAHRPVSGNTIYF
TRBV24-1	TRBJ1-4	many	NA	TGTGCCACCAGTGATCACAGTTCGGGAGGAGAAAAACTGTTTTTT	CATSDHSSGGEKLFF
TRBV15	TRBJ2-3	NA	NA	TGTGCCACCAGCAGAGTCAGGGAGGCAGATACGCAGTATTTT	CATSRVREADTQYF
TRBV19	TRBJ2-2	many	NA	TGTGCCAGTAGTACCTGGTGGGGTTCGGGAGACGTCACCGGGGAGCTGTTTTTT	CASSTWWGSGDVTGELFF
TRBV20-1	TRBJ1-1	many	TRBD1	TGCAGTGCCAGATTTGACCTACCAGGGGGCTACGAAGCTTTCTTT	CSARFDLPGGYEAFF
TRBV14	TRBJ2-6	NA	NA	TGTGCCAGCAGCCGACGGGGTCCATCTGGGGCCAACGTCCTGACTTTC	CASSRRGPSGANVLTF
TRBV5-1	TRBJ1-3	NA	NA	TGCGCCAGCAGCATCGATAGCTCTGGAAACACCATATATTTT	CASSIDSSGNTIYF
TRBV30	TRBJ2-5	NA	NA	TGTGCCTGGGGGGAGGTTACTCTCCAAGAGACCCAGTACTTC	CAWGEVTLQETQYF
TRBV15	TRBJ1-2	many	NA	TGTGCCACCAGCAGAGATCTCGGGGGCAACTATGGCTACACCTTC	CATSRDLGGNYGYTF
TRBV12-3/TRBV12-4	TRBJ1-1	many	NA	TGTGCCAGCAGCGAGAGGGGGGAGAACACTGAAGCTTTCTTT	CASSERGENTEAFF
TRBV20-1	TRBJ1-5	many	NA	TGCAGTGCTAGAGATGGCGGAAAACCGGGGGGCAATCAGCCCCAGCATTTT	CSARDGGKPGGNQPQHF
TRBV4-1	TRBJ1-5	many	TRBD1	TGCGCCAGCAGCCACCAAGAAGGGTACAGGGGATGGCAGCCCCAGCATTTT	CASSHQEGYRGWQPQHF
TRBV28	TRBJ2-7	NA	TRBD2	TGTGCCAGCAGTTTACAGTCTAGCGGGCATAATTCCCACGAGCAGCACTTC	CASSLQSSGHNSHEQHF
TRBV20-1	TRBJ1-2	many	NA	TGCAGTGCCCCGACCGGTGCTTACACCTTC	CSAPTGAYTF
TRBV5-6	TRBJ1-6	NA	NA	TGTGCCAGCAGCTTGAGTTCAGGGCCCTCACCCCTCCACTTT	CASSLSSGPSPLHF
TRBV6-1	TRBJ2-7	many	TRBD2	TGTGCCAGCAGACTCGCGGGAGTGGGGGCCTACGAGCAGTACTTC	CASRLAGVGAYEQYF
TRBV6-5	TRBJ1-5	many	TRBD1	TGTGCCAGCAGCACCGGGACAGCCTTGAATCAGCCCCAGCATTTT	CASSTGTALNQPQHF
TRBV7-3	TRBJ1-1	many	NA	TGTGCCAGCAGCCCCCGGCCCGGGAGGGGTAGGTGGAACACTGAAGCTTTCTTT	CASSPRPGRGRWNTEAFF
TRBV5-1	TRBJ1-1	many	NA	TGCGCCAGCAGCTTGGCCGGCCGGGGTGGCACTGAAGCTTTCTTT	CASSLAGRGGTEAFF
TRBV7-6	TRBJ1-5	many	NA	TGTGCCAGCAGCTTAGGCTCGGGACCCCAGCCCCAGCATTTT	CASSLGSGPQPQHF
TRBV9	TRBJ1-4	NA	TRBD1	TGTGCCAGCAGCGTAGAGACAGGGCAAAATGAAAAACTGTTTTTT	CASSVETGQNEKLFF
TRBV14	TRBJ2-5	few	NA	TGTGCCAGCAGCCTGGTCCGGGACCAAGAGACCCAGTACTTC	CASSLVRDQETQYF
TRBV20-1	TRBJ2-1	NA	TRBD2	TGCAGTGCTAGAGGACTAGCGGGAACCTACAATGAGCAGTTCTTC	CSARGLAGTYNEQFF
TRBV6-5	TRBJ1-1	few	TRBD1	TGTGCCAGCAGTTACGGGACAGGGGGCGGGTTGAACACTGAAGCTTTCTTT	CASSYGTGGGLNTEAFF
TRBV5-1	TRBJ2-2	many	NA	TGCGCCAGCAGCCCGATTGAGGGTACGGGCACCGGGGAGCTGTTTTTT	CASSPIEGTGTGELFF
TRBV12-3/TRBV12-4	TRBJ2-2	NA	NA	TGTGCCAGCAGTTCCCCGTGGAACACCGGGGAGCTGTTTTTT	CASSSPWNTGELFF
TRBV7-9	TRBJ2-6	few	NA	TGTGCCAGCAGCTTAGCGGTGGCGTGGGCCTCTGGGGCCAACGTCCTGACTTTC	CASSLAVAWASGANVLTF
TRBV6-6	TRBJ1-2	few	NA	TGTGCCAGCAGTTACTCGGCCGATAACTATGGCTACACCTTC	CASSYSADNYGYTF
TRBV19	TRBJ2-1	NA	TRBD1	TGTGCCAGTAGCCGACAGGGTTGGGCCTACAATGAGCAGTTCTTC	CASSRQGWAYNEQFF
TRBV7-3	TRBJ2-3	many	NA	TGTGCCAGCAGCGCCACGGGACCTTTCACAGATACGCAGTATTTT	CASSATGPFTDTQYF
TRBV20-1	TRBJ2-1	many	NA	TGCAGTGCTGAGTCGGGGGTAGCGGTACTATACAATGAGCAGTTCTTC	CSAESGVAVLYNEQFF
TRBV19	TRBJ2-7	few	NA	TGTGCCAGTAGTATATTTCAGAACTACGAGCAGTACTTC	CASSIFQNYEQYF
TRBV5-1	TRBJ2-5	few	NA	TGCGCCAGCAGCTTTACCCAAGAGACCCAGTACTTC	CASSFTQETQYF
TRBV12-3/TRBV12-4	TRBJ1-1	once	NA	TGTGCCTGCCTAACAGCGAACACTGAAGCTTTCTTT	CACLTANTEAFF